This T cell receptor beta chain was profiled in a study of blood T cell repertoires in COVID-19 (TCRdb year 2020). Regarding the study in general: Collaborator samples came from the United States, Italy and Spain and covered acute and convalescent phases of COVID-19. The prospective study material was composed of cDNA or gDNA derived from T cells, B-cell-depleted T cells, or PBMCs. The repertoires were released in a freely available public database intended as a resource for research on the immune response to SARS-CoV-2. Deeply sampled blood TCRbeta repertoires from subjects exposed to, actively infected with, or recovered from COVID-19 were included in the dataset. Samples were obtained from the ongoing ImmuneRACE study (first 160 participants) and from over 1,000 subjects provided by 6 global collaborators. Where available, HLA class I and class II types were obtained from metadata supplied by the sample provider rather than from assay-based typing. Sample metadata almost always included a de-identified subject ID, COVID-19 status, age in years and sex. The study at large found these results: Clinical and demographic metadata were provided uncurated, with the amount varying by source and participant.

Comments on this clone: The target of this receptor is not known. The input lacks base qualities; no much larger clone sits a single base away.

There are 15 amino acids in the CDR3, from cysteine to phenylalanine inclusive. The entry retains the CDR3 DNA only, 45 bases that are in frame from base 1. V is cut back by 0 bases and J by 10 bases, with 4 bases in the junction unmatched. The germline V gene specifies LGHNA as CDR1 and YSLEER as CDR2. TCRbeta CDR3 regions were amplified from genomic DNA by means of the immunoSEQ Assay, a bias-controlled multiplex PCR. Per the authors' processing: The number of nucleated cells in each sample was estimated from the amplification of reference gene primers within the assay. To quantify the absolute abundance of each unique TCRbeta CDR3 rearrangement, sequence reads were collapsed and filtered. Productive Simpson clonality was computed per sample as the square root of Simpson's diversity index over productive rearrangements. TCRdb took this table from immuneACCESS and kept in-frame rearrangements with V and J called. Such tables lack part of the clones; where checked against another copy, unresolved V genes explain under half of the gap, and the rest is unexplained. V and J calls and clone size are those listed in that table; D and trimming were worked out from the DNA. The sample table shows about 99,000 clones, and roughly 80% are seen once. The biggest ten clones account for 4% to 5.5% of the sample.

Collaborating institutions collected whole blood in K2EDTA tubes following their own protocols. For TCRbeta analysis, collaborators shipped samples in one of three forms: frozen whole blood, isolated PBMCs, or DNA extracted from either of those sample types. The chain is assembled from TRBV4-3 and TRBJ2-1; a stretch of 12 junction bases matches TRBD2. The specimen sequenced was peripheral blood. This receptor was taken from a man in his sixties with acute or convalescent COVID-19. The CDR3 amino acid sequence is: CASSQEASGRAEQFF. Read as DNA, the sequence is TGCGCCAGCAGCCAAGAGGCTAGCGGGAGGGCCGAGCAGTTCTTC.